The entry that follows covers one T cell receptor (beta chain) sequence. This sample is part of a study of blood T cell repertoires in COVID-19. The table came from immunoSEQ multiplex PCR; TCRdb's copy has only in-frame clones and leaves some out. Here the sample spans some 180,000 clones, approximately 89% being singletons. Participants spanned ages about 18 to 90 years and resided in about two dozen US areas. The CDR3 sequence is 13 residues long. V lost 7 bases to trimming and J lost 7 bases; unmatched junction nucleotides: 3. Germline CDR1 MNHEY, CDR2 SVGAGI. The chain carries TRBV6-5 and TRBJ1-6; 8 nucleotides agree with TRBD1. The sample was PBMCs or T cells enriched from blood (not recorded which). The sequence came from a man in his forties who had recovered from COVID-19. The CDR3 bases are TGTGCCAGCAATTCAGGGGGCAATTCACCCCTCCACTTT. This codes for CASNSGGNSPLHF.